The 9 T cell receptor beta chains listed next were all sequenced from one sample in a study of blood T cells in healthy people across ages. Combining a sample-barcoded 5' primer with a J-beta primer mix, a second PCR ran for about 7 to 12 cycles. TCRdb re-analysed the 5' RACE reads in MiXCR, keeping a single row per CDR3 protein. Of about 720,000 distinct CDR3 sequences in the sample, around a fifth were seen once. The specimen sequenced was blood. These receptors all come from a man between 70 and 80 years old in good health.

The chain carries TRBV9 and TRBJ2-1, with TRBD2 matching over 8 bases. Germline CDR1 SGDLS, CDR2 YYNGEE. V trimming: 3 bases; J trimming: 7 bases; junction bases outside the gene matches: 12. The CDR3 runs 16 residues. The CDR3 DNA reads as TGTGCCAGCAGCGCCACCCTTAGGACTAGCTCGAATGAGCAGTTCTTC. It is translated as CASSATLRTSSNEQFF.

In its sample, this clonotype was seen many times. J is TRBJ1-4 and V is TRBV12-3 or TRBV12-4; D uncertain. Trimming removed 7 bases at V and 7 bases at J, with 13 bases between. CDR3 length: 13 amino acids. Here the CDR3 reads CASTKLSGEKLFF. The CDR3 DNA reads TGTGCCAGCACAAAATTATCGGGTGAAAAACTGTTTTTT.

V is TRBV28 and J is TRBJ2-3; no definite D call. The CDR3 consists of 18 residues. The germline gives CDR1 MDHEN, CDR2 SYDVKM. Trimming removed 8 bases at V and 0 bases at J, with 24 bases between. CDR3 DNA: TGTGCCAGCCGGAACTCCCTTATACCCCTGACTAGCACAGATACGCAGTATTTT. Its translation is CASRNSLIPLTSTDTQYF.

For this clonotype: The CDR3 does not end in the conserved phenylalanine or tryptophan, so this is likely a read error. This sequence joins TRBV20-1 and TRBJ2-3, with D perhaps matching TRBD1 (5 bases). The ends were cut back, 6 bases at V and 3 bases at J, with 13 bases in the middle. Germline lookup yields CDR1 DFQATT and CDR2 SNEGSKA (reference sequence). This CDR3 is 13 amino acids long. The CDR3 nucleotides read TGCAGTGCCAGACCCGCAGGGACAGATACGCAGTATTTA. This gives the protein CSARPAGTDTQYL.

The chain links TRBV7-2 to TRBJ2-5; no firm D call. Germline V gene data show CDR1 as SGHTA and CDR2 as FQGNSA. This CDR3 contains 12 residues. V lost 2 bases and J lost 6, with 7 bases in between. The CDR3 here is CASSLMGKTQYF. The CDR3 DNA is TGTGCCAGCAGCTTAATGGGGAAGACCCAGTACTTC.

In this sample, this clonotype turned up many times. This chain links TRBV4-1 with TRBJ1-1; 7 bases are shared with TRBD1. The CDR3 length is 15 residues. Germline trimming cut 0 bases from V and 1 base from J; bases unmatched to any gene: 2. Germline V gene data show CDR1 as MGHRA and CDR2 as YSYEKL. CDR3 amino acids: CASSQDRDRNTEAFF. CDR3 DNA sequence: TGCGCCAGCAGCCAAGATAGGGACAGGAACACTGAAGCTTTCTTT.

V is TRBV20-1 and J is TRBJ2-4; D perhaps matches TRBD1 (6 bases). V lost 0 bases and J 4 bases, leaving 19 bases between the germline ends. The V gene's germline CDR1 is DFQATT and CDR2 SNEGSKA (reference sequence). The CDR3 extends over 17 amino acids. The CDR3 protein is CSARDWTTGTYKNIQYF. The CDR3 DNA follows: TGCAGTGCTAGAGATTGGACCACCGGGACATATAAAAACATTCAGTACTTC.

CDR3 DNA sequence: TGTGCCAGCAGTTTAGCGGGGCCGTTCTTTGGGGCAGATACGCAGTATTTT. It is translated as CASSLAGPFFGADTQYF. V is TRBV12-3 or TRBV12-4 and J is TRBJ2-3, with TRBD1 as a possible D gene (5 bases). This CDR3 comprises 17 residues. The V and J ends lost 0 bases and 4 bases respectively, with 17 bases between them.

This clonotype showed up just a few times. The chain is built from TRBV3-1 and TRBJ1-1, with 7 bases that match TRBD1. Germline CDR1 and CDR2: LGHDT and YNNKEL (reference sequence). This CDR3 has 13 amino acids. V shed 5 bases, J shed 3 bases, and the junction held 3 bases outside the gene matches. The CDR3 nucleotides read TGTGCCAGCAGCAAGACAGGGCACACTGAAGCTTTCTTT. Its protein product is CASSKTGHTEAFF.